Listed below are T cell receptor beta chains from one sample, sequenced in a study of T cells in localized non-small cell lung cancer. Sequenced by immunoSEQ multiplex PCR; TCRdb stores in-frame clones only, minus some. The sample includes about 26,000 clones, about 85% of them seen just once. The sequencing here drew on peripheral blood, taken before any cancer treatment. The receptors here all came from a female donor at least 60 years old with stage II squamous cell lung carcinoma. Both conserved end residues are part of each CDR3. Each record gives: CDR3 DNA, CDR3 protein, clone size, J gene, D gene, V gene. A D gene is named only where the DNA matches it firmly. The size of a clone is reported for some rows only, either as once, few or many, or as a class for expanded clones.

CDR3nt: TGTGCCAGCAGCTTGCCCGGGGGCAGGAGTGAAAAACTGTTTTTT
CDR3aa: CASSLPGGRSEKLFF
abundance: .
j_gene: TRBJ1-4
d_gene: .
v_gene: TRBV5-5

CDR3nt: TGCGCCAGCAGCTTGGGAACGGGACAGGTCTACGAGCAGTACTTC
CDR3aa: CASSLGTGQVYEQYF
abundance: .
j_gene: TRBJ2-7
d_gene: TRBD1
v_gene: TRBV5-1

CDR3nt: TGTGCCAGCAGTCGCTACGGGGCAGGTGAGAAGGCTTTCTTT
CDR3aa: CASSRYGAGEKAFF
abundance: .
j_gene: TRBJ1-1
d_gene: .
v_gene: TRBV27

CDR3nt: TGTGCCAGCAGTGAAGCGGACACTGAAGCTTTCTTT
CDR3aa: CASSEADTEAFF
abundance: .
j_gene: TRBJ1-1
d_gene: .
v_gene: TRBV2

CDR3nt: TGTGCCAGTAGTATGTCAAGCGGGCGGTACAATGAGCAGTTCTTC
CDR3aa: CASSMSSGRYNEQFF
abundance: .
j_gene: TRBJ2-1
d_gene: .
v_gene: TRBV19

CDR3nt: TGTGCCAGCAGACCGGACCAGATCCGCAATCAGCCCCAGCATTTT
CDR3aa: CASRPDQIRNQPQHF
abundance: once
j_gene: TRBJ1-5
d_gene: .
v_gene: TRBV28

CDR3nt: TGTGCCAGTAGTTCCTCAGCTGGAAACACCATATATTTT
CDR3aa: CASSSSAGNTIYF
abundance: few
j_gene: TRBJ1-3
d_gene: .
v_gene: TRBV19

CDR3nt: TGTGCCAGCAGTTTTAGTACTAGTCAGTTCTTC
CDR3aa: CASSFSTSQFF
abundance: .
j_gene: TRBJ2-1
d_gene: .
v_gene: TRBV28

CDR3nt: TGTGCCAGCAGCCTAATGGGGGGCGCGGCGAGAACTGAAGCTTTCTTT
CDR3aa: CASSLMGGAARTEAFF
abundance: .
j_gene: TRBJ1-1
d_gene: .
v_gene: TRBV13

CDR3nt: TGCGCCAGCAGCCAAGATCCCCTCTTCCCAACTAATGAAAAACTGTTTTTT
CDR3aa: CASSQDPLFPTNEKLFF
abundance: .
j_gene: TRBJ1-4
d_gene: .
v_gene: TRBV4-3

CDR3nt: TGTGCCAGCAGTAGCAATACAGGGGGCGCCTCTGAAGCTTTCTTT
CDR3aa: CASSSNTGGASEAFF
abundance: .
j_gene: TRBJ1-1
d_gene: TRBD1
v_gene: TRBV7-2

CDR3nt: TGTGCCACCAGCAGAGACCAAGACTTCCAAGAGACCCAGTACTTC
CDR3aa: CATSRDQDFQETQYF
abundance: .
j_gene: TRBJ2-5
d_gene: .
v_gene: TRBV15

CDR3nt: TGTGCCAGCAGTTACGGGGGCTTGGATGAAAAACTGTTTTTT
CDR3aa: CASSYGGLDEKLFF
abundance: .
j_gene: TRBJ1-4
d_gene: .
v_gene: TRBV6-5

CDR3nt: TGCGCCAGCAGCCAAGGGGACGGACTCACAGATACGCAGTATTTT
CDR3aa: CASSQGDGLTDTQYF
abundance: few
j_gene: TRBJ2-3
d_gene: .
v_gene: TRBV4-1

CDR3nt: TGTGCCAGCAGCTCTCAAGAGACCCAGTACTTC
CDR3aa: CASSSQETQYF
abundance: .
j_gene: TRBJ2-5
d_gene: .
v_gene: TRBV7-2

CDR3nt: TGTGCCAGCAGCTTAGGCCGGGCAGGGCCCCAGCCCCAGCATTTT
CDR3aa: CASSLGRAGPQPQHF
abundance: .
j_gene: TRBJ1-5
d_gene: .
v_gene: TRBV13

CDR3nt: TGTGCCAGTAGTATAGGTGGGACAGGAGGGTACATGAACACTGAAGCTTTCTTT
CDR3aa: CASSIGGTGGYMNTEAFF
abundance: .
j_gene: TRBJ1-1
d_gene: TRBD1
v_gene: TRBV19

CDR3nt: TGTGCCAGCAGCCCCCGACAGGGTAGTGGCTACACCTTC
CDR3aa: CASSPRQGSGYTF
abundance: .
j_gene: TRBJ1-2
d_gene: TRBD1
v_gene: TRBV7-2

CDR3nt: TGTGCCAGCAGCCTCGCGGGGGGCGAGGGCTACACCTTC
CDR3aa: CASSLAGGEGYTF
abundance: few
j_gene: TRBJ1-2
d_gene: .
v_gene: TRBV7-9

CDR3nt: TGTGCCAGCACCCCTGGGACAGGGGGCTGGGAGACCCAGTACTTC
CDR3aa: CASTPGTGGWETQYF
abundance: .
j_gene: TRBJ2-5
d_gene: TRBD1
v_gene: TRBV6-5

CDR3nt: TGTGCCAGCAGTTACTCGCGCAGGACTGAAGCTTTCTTT
CDR3aa: CASSYSRRTEAFF
abundance: .
j_gene: TRBJ1-1
d_gene: .
v_gene: TRBV6-5

CDR3nt: TGTGCCAGCAGCATACGGACTACGCAAGAGACCCAGTACTTC
CDR3aa: CASSIRTTQETQYF
abundance: .
j_gene: TRBJ2-5
d_gene: .
v_gene: TRBV11-2

CDR3nt: TGTGCCTGGAGCACTCTGCCCGAAGCTTTCTTT
CDR3aa: CAWSTLPEAFF
abundance: .
j_gene: TRBJ1-1
d_gene: .
v_gene: TRBV30

CDR3nt: TGTGCCAGCAGCTCTCGAGGACCAGAGACCCAGTACTTC
CDR3aa: CASSSRGPETQYF
abundance: .
j_gene: TRBJ2-5
d_gene: .
v_gene: TRBV7-9

CDR3nt: TGTGCCAGCAGCTTAGCGGGGGCTCGAACTGAAGCTTTCTTT
CDR3aa: CASSLAGARTEAFF
abundance: .
j_gene: TRBJ1-1
d_gene: .
v_gene: TRBV7-9

CDR3nt: TGTGCCAGCAGCTTAGCCCCGAACACTGAAGCTTTCTTT
CDR3aa: CASSLAPNTEAFF
abundance: .
j_gene: TRBJ1-1
d_gene: .
v_gene: TRBV7-6

CDR3nt: TGCGCCAGCAGCCAAGGGCTAGCGGGAGATTGGGAGACCCAGTACTTC
CDR3aa: CASSQGLAGDWETQYF
abundance: .
j_gene: TRBJ2-5
d_gene: TRBD2
v_gene: TRBV4-1

CDR3nt: TGTGCCAGCAGCTTAAGAAGGGTCTCTAACTATGGCTACACCTTC
CDR3aa: CASSLRRVSNYGYTF
abundance: .
j_gene: TRBJ1-2
d_gene: .
v_gene: TRBV7-2

CDR3nt: TGTGCCAGCAGCTTAGGGCGGCACTCTGGAAACACCATATATTTT
CDR3aa: CASSLGRHSGNTIYF
abundance: .
j_gene: TRBJ1-3
d_gene: .
v_gene: TRBV13

CDR3nt: TGTGCCAGCAGTTCTTCCGGGACAGCCGGCAATGAGCAGTTCTTC
CDR3aa: CASSSSGTAGNEQFF
abundance: .
j_gene: TRBJ2-1
d_gene: TRBD1
v_gene: TRBV6-5

CDR3nt: TGCGCCAGCAGCCAAGACCCGGGGGGCACAGATACGCAGTATTTT
CDR3aa: CASSQDPGGTDTQYF
abundance: .
j_gene: TRBJ2-3
d_gene: .
v_gene: TRBV4-1

CDR3nt: TGTGCCAGCAGTGAAGGAGGGCTAGCGGGAGTAGATACGCAGTATTTT
CDR3aa: CASSEGGLAGVDTQYF
abundance: .
j_gene: TRBJ2-3
d_gene: TRBD2
v_gene: TRBV6-1

CDR3nt: TGTGCCAGCCATGCCAGCTCTGGAAACACCATATATTTT
CDR3aa: CASHASSGNTIYF
abundance: .
j_gene: TRBJ1-3
d_gene: .
v_gene: TRBV28

CDR3nt: TGTGCCAGTAGTATACGGGAGAGGGTCAATGAGCAGTTCTTC
CDR3aa: CASSIRERVNEQFF
abundance: .
j_gene: TRBJ2-1
d_gene: .
v_gene: TRBV19

CDR3nt: TGTGCCAGCAGCTTTCCCGGGACTAGGCGGGAGACCCAGTACTTC
CDR3aa: CASSFPGTRRETQYF
abundance: .
j_gene: TRBJ2-5
d_gene: TRBD2
v_gene: TRBV7-2

CDR3nt: TGTGCCAGCAGCTTATCTGGGTATTCACCCCTCCACTTT
CDR3aa: CASSLSGYSPLHF
abundance: .
j_gene: TRBJ1-6
d_gene: .
v_gene: TRBV7-8

CDR3nt: TGTGCCAGCAGCCCAGCAGCGAGCTCCTATAATTCACCCCTCCACTTT
CDR3aa: CASSPAASSYNSPLHF
abundance: .
j_gene: TRBJ1-6
d_gene: .
v_gene: TRBV7-9